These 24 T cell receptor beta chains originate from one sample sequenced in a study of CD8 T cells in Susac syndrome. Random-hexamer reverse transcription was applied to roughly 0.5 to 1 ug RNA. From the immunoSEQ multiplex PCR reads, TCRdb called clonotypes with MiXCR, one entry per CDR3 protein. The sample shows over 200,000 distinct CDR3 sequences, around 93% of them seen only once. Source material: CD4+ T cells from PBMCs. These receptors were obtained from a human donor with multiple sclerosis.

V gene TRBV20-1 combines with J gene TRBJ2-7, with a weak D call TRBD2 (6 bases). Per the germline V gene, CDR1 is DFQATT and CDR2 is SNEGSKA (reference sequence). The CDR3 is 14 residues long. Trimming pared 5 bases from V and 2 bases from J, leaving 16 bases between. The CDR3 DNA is TGCAGTGCTGCGCGGGACGGGGATACCTACGAGCAGTACTTC. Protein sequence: CSAARDGDTYEQYF.

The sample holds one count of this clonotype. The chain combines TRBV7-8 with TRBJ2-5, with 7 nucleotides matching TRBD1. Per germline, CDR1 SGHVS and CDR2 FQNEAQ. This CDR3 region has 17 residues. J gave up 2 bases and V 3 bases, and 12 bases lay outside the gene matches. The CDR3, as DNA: TGTGCCAGCAGCTTCCAACCGGGACAGCCACTACAAGAGACCCAGTACTTC. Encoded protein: CASSFQPGQPLQETQYF.

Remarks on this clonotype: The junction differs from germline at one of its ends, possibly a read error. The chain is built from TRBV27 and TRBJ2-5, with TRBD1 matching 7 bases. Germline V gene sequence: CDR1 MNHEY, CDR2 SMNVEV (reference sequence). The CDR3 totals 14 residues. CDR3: CASSSLTGKETQYF. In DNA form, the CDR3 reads TGTGCCAGTAGTTCCCTGACAGGGAAAGAGACCCAGTACTTC.

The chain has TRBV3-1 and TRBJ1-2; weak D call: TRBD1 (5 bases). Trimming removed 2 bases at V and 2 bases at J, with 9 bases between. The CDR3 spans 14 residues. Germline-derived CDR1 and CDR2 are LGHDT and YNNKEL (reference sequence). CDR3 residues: CASSQRGRNYGYTF. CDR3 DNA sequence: TGTGCCAGCAGCCAAAGGGGACGGAACTATGGCTACACCTTC.

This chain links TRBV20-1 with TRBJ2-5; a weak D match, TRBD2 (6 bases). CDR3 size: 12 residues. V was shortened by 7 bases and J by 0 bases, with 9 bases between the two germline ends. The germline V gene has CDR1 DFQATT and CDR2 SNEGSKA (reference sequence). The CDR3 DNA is TGCAGTGGAACTAGCTACCAAGAGACCCAGTACTTC. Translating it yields CSGTSYQETQYF.

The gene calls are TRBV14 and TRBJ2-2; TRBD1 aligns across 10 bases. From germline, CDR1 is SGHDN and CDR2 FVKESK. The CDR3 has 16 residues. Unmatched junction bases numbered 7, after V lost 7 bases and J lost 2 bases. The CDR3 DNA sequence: TGTGCCAGCAAATCTTGGGACAGGGGAAACACCGGGGAGCTGTTTTTT. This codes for CASKSWDRGNTGELFF.

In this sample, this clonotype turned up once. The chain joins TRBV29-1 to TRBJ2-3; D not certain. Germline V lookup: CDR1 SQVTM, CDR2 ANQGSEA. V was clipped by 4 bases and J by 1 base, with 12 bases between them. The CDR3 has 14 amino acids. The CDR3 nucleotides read TGCAGCGTTGCGGGTTCTGATGGCACAGATACGCAGTATTTT. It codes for CSVAGSDGTDTQYF.

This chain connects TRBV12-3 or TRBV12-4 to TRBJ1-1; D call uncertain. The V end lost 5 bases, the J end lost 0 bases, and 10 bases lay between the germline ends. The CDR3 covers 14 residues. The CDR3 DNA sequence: TGTGCCAGCAGTCGCGTCCATATGAACACTGAAGCTTTCTTT. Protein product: CASSRVHMNTEAFF.

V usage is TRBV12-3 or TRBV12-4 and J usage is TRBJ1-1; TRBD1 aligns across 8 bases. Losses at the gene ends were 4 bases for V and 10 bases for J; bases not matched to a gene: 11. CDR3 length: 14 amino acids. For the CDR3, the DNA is TGTGCCAGCAGTTCCTCAGGACAGGGTTCAGGAGCTTTCTTT. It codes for CASSSSGQGSGAFF.

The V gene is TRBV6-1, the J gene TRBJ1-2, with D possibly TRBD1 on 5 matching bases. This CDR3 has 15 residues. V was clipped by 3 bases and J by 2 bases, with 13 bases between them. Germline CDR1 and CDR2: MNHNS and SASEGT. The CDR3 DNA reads TGTGCCAGCAGTGACAGGACACGGCTCAACTATGGCTACACCTTC. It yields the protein CASSDRTRLNYGYTF.

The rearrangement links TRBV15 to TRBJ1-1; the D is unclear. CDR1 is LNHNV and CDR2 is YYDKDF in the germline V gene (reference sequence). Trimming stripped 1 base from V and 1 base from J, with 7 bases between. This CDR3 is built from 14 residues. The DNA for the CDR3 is TGTGCCACCAGCAGAGTAAGCGGGAACACTGAAGCTTTCTTT. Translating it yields CATSRVSGNTEAFF.

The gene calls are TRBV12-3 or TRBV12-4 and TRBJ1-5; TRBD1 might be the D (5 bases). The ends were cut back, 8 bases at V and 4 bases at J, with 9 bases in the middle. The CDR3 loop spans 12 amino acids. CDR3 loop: CASSGGNQPQHF. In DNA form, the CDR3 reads TGTGCCAGCTCCGGGGGAAATCAGCCCCAGCATTTT.

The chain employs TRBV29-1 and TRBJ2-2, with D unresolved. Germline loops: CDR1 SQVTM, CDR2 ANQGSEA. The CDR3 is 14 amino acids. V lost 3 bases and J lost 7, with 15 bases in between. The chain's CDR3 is CSVDGPGARGELFF. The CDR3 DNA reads TGCAGCGTTGATGGCCCAGGAGCTCGCGGGGAGCTGTTTTTT.

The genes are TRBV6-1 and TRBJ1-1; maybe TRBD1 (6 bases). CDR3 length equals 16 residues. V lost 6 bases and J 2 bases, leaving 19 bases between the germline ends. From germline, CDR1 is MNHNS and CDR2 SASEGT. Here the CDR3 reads CASSTPWGQGNTEAFF. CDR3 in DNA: TGTGCCAGCAGCACCCCCTGGGGGCAGGGAAACACTGAAGCTTTCTTT.

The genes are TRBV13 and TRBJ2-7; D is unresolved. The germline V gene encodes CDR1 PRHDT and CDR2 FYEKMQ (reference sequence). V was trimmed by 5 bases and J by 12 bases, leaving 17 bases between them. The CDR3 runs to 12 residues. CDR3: CASSQLLGRRYF. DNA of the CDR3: TGTGCCAGCAGCCAACTGCTAGGGCGGCGGTACTTC. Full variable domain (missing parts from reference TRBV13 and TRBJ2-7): AAGVIQSPRHLIKEKRETATLKCYPIPRHDTVYWYQQGPGQDPQFLISFYEKMQSDKGSIPDRFSAQQFSDYHSELNMSSLELGDSALYFCASSQLLGRRYFGPGTRLTVT.

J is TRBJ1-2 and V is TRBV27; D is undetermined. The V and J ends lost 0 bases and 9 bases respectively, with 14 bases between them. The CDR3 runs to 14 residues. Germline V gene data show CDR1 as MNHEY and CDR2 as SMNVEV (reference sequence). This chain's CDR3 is CASSLSRTVPSYTF. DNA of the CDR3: TGTGCCAGCAGTTTATCCAGGACTGTACCAAGCTACACCTTC.

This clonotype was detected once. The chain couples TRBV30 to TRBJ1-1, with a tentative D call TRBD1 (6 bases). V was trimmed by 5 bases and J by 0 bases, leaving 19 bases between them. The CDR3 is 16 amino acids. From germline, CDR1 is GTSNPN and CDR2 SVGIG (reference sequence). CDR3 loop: CAWYTGGRGMNTEAFF. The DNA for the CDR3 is TGTGCCTGGTACACTGGGGGGCGAGGGATGAACACTGAAGCTTTCTTT.

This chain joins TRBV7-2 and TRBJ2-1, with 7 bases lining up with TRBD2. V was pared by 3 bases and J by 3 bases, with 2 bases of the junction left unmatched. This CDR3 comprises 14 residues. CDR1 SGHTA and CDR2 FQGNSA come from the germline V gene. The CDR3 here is CASSLAGDYNEQFF. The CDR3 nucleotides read TGTGCCAGCAGCTTGGCGGGGGACTACAATGAGCAGTTCTTC.

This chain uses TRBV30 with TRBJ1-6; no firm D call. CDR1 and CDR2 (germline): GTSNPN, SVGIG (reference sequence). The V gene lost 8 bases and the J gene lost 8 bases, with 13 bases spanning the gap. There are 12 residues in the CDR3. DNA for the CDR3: TGTGCCGCGAACGGCGGATATTCACCCCTCCACTTT. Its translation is CAANGGYSPLHF.

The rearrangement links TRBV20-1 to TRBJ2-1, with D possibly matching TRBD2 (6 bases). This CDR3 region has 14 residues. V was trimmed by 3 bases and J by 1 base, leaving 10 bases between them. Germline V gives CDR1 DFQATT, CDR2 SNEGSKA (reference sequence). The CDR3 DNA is TGCAGTGCTAGGGACGGGGGATCCTACAATGAGCAGTTCTTC. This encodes CSARDGGSYNEQFF.

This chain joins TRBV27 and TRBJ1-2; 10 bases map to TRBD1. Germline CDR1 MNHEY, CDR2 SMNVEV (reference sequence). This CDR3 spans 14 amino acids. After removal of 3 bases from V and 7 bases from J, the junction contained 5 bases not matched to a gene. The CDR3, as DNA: TGTGCCAGCAGTTTGACAGGGGGCGTTGGTGGCTACACCTTC. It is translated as CASSLTGGVGGYTF.

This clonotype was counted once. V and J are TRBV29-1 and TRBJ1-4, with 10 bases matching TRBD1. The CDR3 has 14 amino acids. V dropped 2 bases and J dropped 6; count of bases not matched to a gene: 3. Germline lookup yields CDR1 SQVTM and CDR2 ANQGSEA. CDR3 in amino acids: CSVEPGQGDEKLFF. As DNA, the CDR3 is TGCAGCGTTGAACCAGGACAGGGGGATGAAAAACTGTTTTTT.

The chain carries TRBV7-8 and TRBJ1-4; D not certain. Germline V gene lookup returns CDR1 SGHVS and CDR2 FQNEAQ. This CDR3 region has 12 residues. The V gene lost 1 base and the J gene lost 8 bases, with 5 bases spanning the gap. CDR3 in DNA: TGTGCCAGCAGCTTAGTCCGAGAAAAACTGTTTTTT. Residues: CASSLVREKLFF.

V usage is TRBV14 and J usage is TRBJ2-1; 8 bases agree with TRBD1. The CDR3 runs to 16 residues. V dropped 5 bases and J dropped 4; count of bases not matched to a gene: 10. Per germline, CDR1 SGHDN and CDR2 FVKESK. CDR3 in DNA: TGTGCCAGCAGCGAAATCGGCTGGGACAGGTACAATGAGCAGTTCTTC. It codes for CASSEIGWDRYNEQFF.